This T cell receptor beta chain was sequenced in a study of cytomegalovirus exposure and HLA in healthy donors. Notes on the study in general: A later look showed TCR association rates differing by HLA locus, highest for DRB1 and lowest for HLA-C.

This PCR relied on a set of 60 Vbeta primers and 13 Jbeta primers. Sequenced by immunoSEQ multiplex PCR; TCRdb stores in-frame clones only, minus some. This table holds 170,000 or so clones, 80% to 85% found once. Those who donated were healthy bone marrow donors. This clone was seen a few times. The antigen is undetermined. This receptor was identified in a boy between 2 and 10 years old in good health and CMV-seronegative. The sample consisted of PBMCs.

The CDR3 nucleotides are TGTGCCAGCAGCCCGACAGGGAGTCAGCCCCAGCATTTT. It encodes CASSPTGSQPQHF. The gene calls are TRBV7-6 and TRBJ1-5; 7 bases line up with TRBD1. The germline V gene encodes CDR1 SGHVS and CDR2 FNYEAQ. V lost 5 bases to trimming and J lost 6 bases; unmatched junction nucleotides: 4. This CDR3 has 13 amino acids.